This TCR beta chain was found in a study of control samples from healthy donors and cancer patients. Method: immunoSEQ multiplex PCR; TCRdb's copy keeps in-frame clones and lacks some. The sample records more than 100,000 clones, roughly nine tenths being singletons. The CDR3 runs 14 residues. In germline, CDR1 is MNHEY, CDR2 SVGEGT. V was trimmed by 2 bases and J by 5 bases, leaving 10 bases between them. Input material: blood. The chain links TRBV6-2 or TRBV6-3 to TRBJ2-1; possibly TRBD1 for D (6 bases). This clonotype originated in a woman aged 18-29 years in good health. CDR3 bases: TGTGCCAGCAGTTACGTGACAGGCGACAATGAGCAGTTCTTC. Its translation is CASSYVTGDNEQFF.